The next 2 T cell receptor beta chains were all read from a single sample in a study of Ad26.COV2.S vaccination and SARS-CoV-2 variants (dated by TCRdb to the early 2020s). The library was produced with the immunoSEQ multiplex PCR assay. TCRdb re-hosts the immuneACCESS table, in-frame sequences only. Its copies lack some clones; in the studies checked, an unresolved V gene accounts for under half of them, and the cause for the rest is not known. The sample profile shows approximately 400,000 clones; 80% to 90% of them were found once. The ten largest clones represent 3.3% of the sample. Taken with the paper, the label for treatment or condition translates to: roughly 18 received Ad26.COV2.S at low or high dose, single or two shots; 5 received placebo; per-sample allocation not given. Repertoires of vaccine and placebo recipients were sequenced from samples collected on day 63 after the first injection.

This specimen was peripheral blood, taken in a trial of Ad26.COV2.S vaccine versus placebo. These receptors were collected from a person between 18 and 60 years old who received the Ad26.COV2.S COVID-19 vaccine or a placebo.

The genes are TRBV6-5 and TRBJ2-6; D gene unclear. The V end was cut by 6 bases, the J end by 2 bases, with 5 bases between. The length of the CDR3 is 13 residues. In germline, CDR1 is MNHEY, CDR2 SVGAGI. The CDR3 DNA reads as TGTGCCAGCAGCCTGCCTGGGGCCAACGTCCTGACTTTC. Its translation: CASSLPGANVLTF.

V is TRBV21-1 and J is TRBJ2-5; TRBD2 was called by the table and not checked on the DNA. TRBV21-1 is a pseudogene. This CDR3 has 15 amino acids. In DNA form, the CDR3 reads TGTGCCAGCAGCCCGGGGGGGGCTCGGCGAGAGACCCAGTACTTC. Amino acids: CASSPGGARRETQYF.